One sample yielded the 5 T cell receptor beta chains listed below, sequenced in a study of control samples from healthy donors and cancer patients. This table comes from immunoSEQ multiplex PCR, and its TCRdb copy is limited to in-frame clones, with some not included. The sample has about 120,000 clones, approximately 90% seen once. Sequences were obtained from blood. The receptors shown here come from a woman aged 18-35 years in good health.

V is TRBV9 and J is TRBJ2-5, with TRBD2 identical over 7 bases. The CDR3 is 15 amino acids. Trimming removed 0 bases from V and 2 bases from J; junction bases left unmatched: 4. Germline-derived CDR1 and CDR2 are SGDLS and YYNGEE. This chain's CDR3 is CASSVGWGGQETQYF. The CDR3, as DNA: TGTGCCAGCAGCGTAGGCTGGGGGGGTCAAGAGACCCAGTACTTC.

The rearrangement links TRBV6-6 to TRBJ2-1; no firm D call. V lost 7 bases and J lost 6, with 7 bases in between. The CDR3 runs to 11 residues. In germline, CDR1 is MNHNY, CDR2 SVGAGI (reference sequence). The CDR3 DNA reads as TGTGCCAGCACAGACTTCAATGAGCAGTTCTTC. This gives the protein CASTDFNEQFF.

The CDR3 region has the DNA TGTGCCAGCAGCTCGGGACAGATTCTTAGCTATGGCTACACCTTC. Its translation: CASSSGQILSYGYTF. The rearrangement links TRBV7-2 to TRBJ1-2; TRBD1 agrees at 7 bases. V shed 4 bases and J 4 bases; nucleotides not matched to a gene: 9. The CDR3 length is 15 residues. Germline V lookup: CDR1 SGHTA, CDR2 FQGNSA.

This chain joins TRBV3-1 (or the pseudogene TRBV3-2) and TRBJ2-3; weak D call: TRBD2 (5 bases). The V end was cut by 4 bases, the J end by 11 bases, with 13 bases between. The CDR3 has 12 amino acids. Germline V gives CDR1 LGHDT, CDR2 YNNKEL (reference sequence). This CDR3 reads CASSPGLAQQYF. CDR3 bases: TGTGCCAGCAGCCCCGGACTCGCTCAGCAGTATTTT.

CDR3 sequence reads: CASSESRRVYEKLFF. Here the CDR3 DNA reads TGCGCCAGCAGTGAGTCCCGTAGGGTGTATGAAAAACTGTTTTTT. The chain employs TRBV10-2 and TRBJ1-4; D gene uncertain. The CDR3 contains 15 residues. Between the trimmed V and J ends, which lost 0 bases and 6 bases, there was a span of 11 bases. The germline CDR1 and CDR2 sequences are WSHSY and SAAADI.